This T cell receptor (beta chain) was identified during a study of CD8+CD57+ T cells in acquired aplastic anemia. Looking at the study overall: Sorted CD4+ and CD8+ cells yielded around 3.2 ug of DNA on average.

Profiling that covered TCR beta VDJ and CDR3 relied on genomic DNA as its template. A single record per CDR3 protein comes from TCRdb applying MiXCR to the reads. This sample has some 180,000 distinct CDR3 sequences, with 40% to 55% found just once. CDR1 is SGHVS, CDR2 FNYEAQ, per germline. CDR3 length: 12 residues. The germline V and J ends were trimmed by 5 bases and 4 bases, with 9 bases remaining between them. Sequencing input: sorted CD4+, CD8+, or CD8+CD57+ T cells (not recorded which) from PBMCs. The receptor comes from a human donor in good health. J is TRBJ2-7 and V is TRBV7-6; unclear D gene. CDR3 region: CASSQDRYEQYF. CDR3 coding DNA: TGTGCCAGCAGCCAAGACCGGTACGAGCAGTACTTC.